This T cell receptor beta chain was sequenced for a study of cytomegalovirus exposure and HLA in healthy donors. Findings and limits, study-wide: Later on, an analysis found that several of the most significant clusters appeared to be linked to common viral pathogens, which included parvovirus B19.

60 Vbeta and 13 Jbeta primers were used in PCR. TCRdb's table, derived via immunoSEQ multiplex PCR, lists solely in-frame clones and lacks some. The repertoire holds 150,000 to 200,000 clones, around three quarters seen once, with less than 2.5% in the top ten. Regarding this clone: The antigen remains unidentified.

Germline CDR1 and CDR2: SGHAT and FQNNGV. This CDR3 has 16 residues. Trimming removed 5 bases from V and 5 bases from J, with 18 bases in between. V and J are TRBV11-2 and TRBJ2-2, with a possible D match to TRBD2 (6 bases). The sequencing sample was made of PBMCs. The origin of this receptor is a woman aged 45-59 years in good health and CMV-seronegative. CDR3 DNA sequence: TGTGCCAGCAGCCCTGGACTATTAGCGGTAACCGGGGAGCTGTTTTTT. Translated, it gives CASSPGLLAVTGELFF.